The 25 T cell receptor beta chains in this list originate from one sample, sequenced in a study of Graves' ophthalmopathy and Graves' hyperthyroidism. Amplification from RNA transcripts yielded the TCR beta CDR3 regions. HTBI primers served in a first-round RT-PCR, which a second-round multiplex PCR followed. TCRdb ran MiXCR on the multiplex PCR reads and lists one entry per CDR3 protein. This sample has approximately 150,000 distinct CDR3 sequences, with just under 40% found just once. The sample consisted of peripheral blood. Source of these receptors: a man aged 25-45 years with Graves' ophthalmopathy.

This clonotype was counted many times. CDR3 coding DNA: TGTGCCAGCAGCCCCGCGGGGAGGGATGGCTACACCTTC. Its protein is CASSPAGRDGYTF. This chain uses TRBV6-5 with TRBJ1-2; D not resolved. CDR1 and CDR2 from the germline V gene are MNHEY and SVGAGI. The germline V and J ends were trimmed by 6 bases and 6 bases, with 14 bases remaining between them. This CDR3 is built from 13 residues.

This chain joins TRBV7-2 and TRBJ2-2; 13 bases are shared with TRBD2. The CDR3 totals 17 residues. V lost 1 base and J lost 6; bases outside the gene matches: 5. The V gene's germline CDR1 is SGHTA and CDR2 FQGNSA. DNA of the CDR3: TGTGCCAGCAGCTTAGGGCCCGGACTAGCGGGAGCCGGGGAGCTGTTTTTT. This gives the protein CASSLGPGLAGAGELFF. The variable domain in full, with the rest retrieved from reference TRBV7-2 and TRBJ2-2, is GAGVSQSPSNKVTEKGKDVELRCDPISGHTALYWYRQSLGQGLEFLIYFQGNSAPDKSGLPSDRFSAERTGGSVSTLTIQRTQQEDSAVYLCASSLGPGLAGAGELFFGEGSRLTVL.

This clonotype was seen ten or more times. The rearrangement joins TRBV19 to TRBJ2-7; 8 bases align to TRBD1. Germline trimming cut 4 bases from V and 7 bases from J; bases unmatched to any gene: 6. The CDR3 runs to 13 residues. From germline, CDR1 is LNHDA and CDR2 SQIVND (reference sequence). The CDR3 is CASSNQGAGEQYF. In nucleotides, the CDR3 is TGTGCCAGTAGTAACCAGGGGGCCGGGGAGCAGTACTTC.

Note on this clonotype: The CDR3 does not end in the conserved phenylalanine or tryptophan, so this is likely a read error. V usage is TRBV19 and J usage is TRBJ1-1; a possible D gene is TRBD1 (5 bases). V lost 9 bases and J lost 5, with 22 bases in between. This CDR3 comprises 15 residues. Germline V lookup: CDR1 LNHDA, CDR2 SQIVND (reference sequence). CDR3 sequence reads: CASNLPGGGRTEAFL. CDR3 DNA: TGTGCCAGCAACCTCCCGGGGGGTGGACGTACTGAAGCTTTCCTT.

Ten or more counts support this clonotype. V gene TRBV29-1 combines with J gene TRBJ2-2, with a weak D call TRBD2 (5 bases). Trimming cost V 5 bases and J 9 bases, with 13 bases left between them. Germline V gene lookup returns CDR1 SQVTM and CDR2 ANQGSEA. This CDR3 is built from 12 residues. This CDR3 reads CSVPSPGRELFF. CDR3 DNA: TGCAGCGTTCCTTCTCCGGGGAGGGAGCTGTTTTTT.

The rearrangement uses TRBV12-3 or TRBV12-4 and TRBJ2-2; 7 nucleotides match TRBD1. The CDR3 extends over 14 amino acids. The V segment lost 4 bases and the J segment 10 bases; nucleotides outside the gene matches: 9. The CDR3 spells CASSSQNRGEELFF. For the CDR3, the DNA is TGTGCCAGCAGTTCCCAAAACAGGGGCGAGGAGCTGTTTTTT.

This clonotype was observed at least ten times. The chain couples TRBV4-2 to TRBJ2-7, with 8 nucleotides matching TRBD2. Unmatched junction bases numbered 6, after V lost 0 bases and J lost 5 bases. Per germline, CDR1 LGHNA and CDR2 YNFKEQ. This CDR3 region has 15 residues. CDR3 bases: TGTGCCAGCAGCCAAGAGAACGGGAGGGCCGACGAGCAGTACTTC. It is translated as CASSQENGRADEQYF.

In its sample, this clonotype was seen many times. This chain joins TRBV6-5 and TRBJ1-3; D is undetermined. The germline CDR1 and CDR2 sequences are MNHEY and SVGAGI. This CDR3 is 14 amino acids long. Trimming stripped 9 bases from V and 0 bases from J, with 12 bases between. CDR3 sequence reads: CASLPRHSGNTIYF. CDR3 sequence (DNA): TGTGCCAGTCTCCCTCGCCACTCTGGAAACACCATATATTTT.

The chain couples TRBV15 to TRBJ2-5; the D call may be TRBD1 or TRBD2 (5 bases each). This CDR3 has 14 residues. The germline CDR1 and CDR2 sequences are LNHNV and YYDKDF (reference sequence). V dropped 6 bases and J dropped 5 bases, with 16 bases sitting between them. CDR3 amino acids: CATSRGPYGETQYF. CDR3 DNA: TGTGCCACCAGTAGGGGACCGTACGGGGAGACCCAGTACTTC.

The table lists this clonotype with a few counts. The chain links TRBV6-1 to TRBJ2-5; 8 bases align to TRBD1. J gave up 6 bases and V 2 bases, and 5 bases lay outside the gene matches. The CDR3 is 14 amino acids. Germline V gives CDR1 MNHNS, CDR2 SASEGT. This CDR3 is CASSEPRGRKTQYF. In DNA, the CDR3 is TGTGCCAGCAGTGAACCCAGGGGGCGAAAGACCCAGTACTTC.

This clonotype was found many times. This chain connects TRBV11-2 to TRBJ1-1, with TRBD1 matching over 7 bases. Germline CDR1 reads SGHAT; CDR2 reads FQNNGV. CDR3 length: 14 amino acids. V shed 8 bases and J 0 bases; nucleotides not matched to a gene: 6. Written as DNA, the CDR3 is TGTGCCAGCCGCGGAGGGGGCATGAACACTGAAGCTTTCTTT. Protein product: CASRGGGMNTEAFF.

The V gene is TRBV5-1, the J gene TRBJ2-2; 9 bases agree with TRBD2. Trimming took 0 bases from V and 0 from J; bases not matched to a gene: 3. The V gene's germline CDR1 is SGHRS and CDR2 YFSETQ. The CDR3 is made up of 17 amino acids. The CDR3 spells CASSLGAGGTNTGELFF. CDR3 coding DNA: TGCGCCAGCAGCTTGGGAGCGGGAGGAACGAACACCGGGGAGCTGTTTTTT.

This clonotype was counted only a few times. V gene TRBV6-1 combines with J gene TRBJ1-2; no reliable D call. Germline values: CDR1 MNHNS, CDR2 SASEGT. V was clipped by 7 bases and J by 0 bases, with 12 bases between them. The CDR3 extends over 14 amino acids. The CDR3 nucleotides read TGTGCCAGCACTAAAGCCATGACTAACTATGGCTACACCTTC. Its translation: CASTKAMTNYGYTF.

The chain is built from TRBV12-5 and TRBJ2-2, with a tentative D call TRBD1 (6 bases). Looked up from germline, CDR1 is LGHNT and CDR2 is FRNRAP. This CDR3 has 17 amino acids. The V gene lost 2 bases and the J gene lost 5 bases, with 18 bases spanning the gap. The CDR3 region has the DNA TGTGCTAGTGGTTTGTCGTCGGACAGTTCCCTAACCGGGGAGCTGTTTTTT. This gives the protein CASGLSSDSSLTGELFF.

The chain couples TRBV7-2 to TRBJ2-7; D uncertain. The CDR3 extends over 14 amino acids. Germline values: CDR1 SGHTA, CDR2 FQGNSA. Trimming took off 7 bases at V and 2 bases at J, with 15 bases between the two ends. The CDR3 DNA reads as TGTGCCAGCACCCCTTCGGACGGTCCCTACGAGCAGTACTTC. Its protein is CASTPSDGPYEQYF.

This chain joins TRBV2 and TRBJ2-2; TRBD2 agrees at 12 bases. CDR1 is SNHLY and CDR2 is FYNNEI in the germline V gene. The length of the CDR3 is 16 residues. J was trimmed by 0 bases and V by 6 bases; bases with no gene match: 2. The CDR3 sequence is CASRGTSGPNTGELFF. The CDR3, as DNA: TGTGCCAGCAGGGGGACTAGCGGGCCGAACACCGGGGAGCTGTTTTTT.

This clonotype ranks as medium-sized. The rearrangement uses TRBV6-2 or TRBV6-3 and TRBJ2-5, with 7 bases identical to TRBD1. The CDR3 is 12 amino acids. Germline V lookup: CDR1 MNHEY, CDR2 SVGEGT. V trimming: 8 bases; J trimming: 4 bases; junction bases outside the gene matches: 4. The CDR3 nucleotides are TGTGCCAGCTTCCGACAGGGAGAGACCCAGTACTTC. Translation gives CASFRQGETQYF.

In its sample, this clonotype was seen many times. This rearrangement joins TRBV11-3 to TRBJ1-2; D is ambiguous. Germline CDR1 and CDR2: SGHNT and YENEEA. The CDR3 contains 14 residues. Trimming removed 11 bases at V and 3 bases at J, with 19 bases between. The CDR3 DNA reads TGTGCCGTAAAAGAGCTAGAGCGCGACTATGGCTACACCTTC. Protein: CAVKELERDYGYTF.

This clonotype was detected only once. The CDR3 is CASSHRTGVNTEAFF. For the CDR3, the DNA is TGTGCCAGCAGCCATAGGACAGGTGTAAACACTGAAGCTTTCTTT. J is TRBJ1-1 and V is TRBV6-1; 7 bases are shared with TRBD1. Germline CDR1 is MNHNS and CDR2 is SASEGT. CDR3 length: 15 residues. V lost 6 bases and J lost 2; bases outside the gene matches: 9.

Ten or more counts support this clonotype. CDR3 in amino acids: CASSPSGTSHETQYF. The DNA for the CDR3 is TGCGCCAGCAGCCCATCGGGTACTAGCCATGAGACCCAGTACTTC. This rearrangement joins TRBV4-3 to TRBJ2-5, with D maybe TRBD2 (6 bases). V was clipped by 4 bases and J by 5 bases, with 17 bases between them. CDR3 size: 15 residues. CDR1 is LGHNA, CDR2 YSLEER, per germline.

The CDR3: CASSSKSRQYF. The CDR3 DNA reads TGTGCCAGCAGCTCAAAAAGTCGGCAGTACTTC. This sequence joins TRBV7-6 and TRBJ2-7; no definite D call. The germline V and J ends were trimmed by 4 bases and 9 bases, with 10 bases remaining between them. Germline V gene data show CDR1 as SGHVS and CDR2 as FNYEAQ. The CDR3 extends over 11 amino acids.

In its sample, this clonotype was seen many times. This rearrangement joins TRBV6-2 or TRBV6-3 to TRBJ2-5; TRBD1 aligns across 7 bases. The CDR3 is made up of 15 amino acids. Germline CDR1 MNHEY, CDR2 SVGEGT. With V trimmed by 2 bases and J by 4 bases, 7 bases remained unmatched. The CDR3 DNA sequence: TGTGCCAGCAGTTACCCCGGGACAGTCTCAGAGACCCAGTACTTC. It yields the protein CASSYPGTVSETQYF.

The chain is built from TRBV6-2 or TRBV6-3 and TRBJ1-2, with D hard to call. CDR1 and CDR2 (germline): MNHEY, SVGEGT. The CDR3 runs 12 residues. Trimming removed 8 bases from V and 5 bases from J, with 12 bases in between. The CDR3 region has the DNA TGTGCCAGCGCTGCAGATGGGTATGGCTACACCTTC. As protein: CASAADGYGYTF.

There are a few counts of this clonotype. This chain uses TRBV12-3 or TRBV12-4 with TRBJ2-4; 13 nucleotides line up with TRBD2. With V trimmed by 6 bases and J by 9 bases, 8 bases remained unmatched. The CDR3 length is 15 residues. CDR3 bases: TGTGCCAGCAGGCTGGGGACTAGCGGGATCGGCATTCAGTACTTC. Translation gives CASRLGTSGIGIQYF.

The rearrangement links TRBV7-8 to TRBJ2-3, with 7 nucleotides matching TRBD2. Per germline, CDR1 SGHVS and CDR2 FQNEAQ. After removal of 5 bases from V and 5 bases from J, the junction contained 10 bases not matched to a gene. The CDR3 is made up of 15 amino acids. CDR3 residues: CASSPTAGVGDTQYF. CDR3 nucleotide sequence: TGTGCCAGCAGCCCAACGGCGGGAGTGGGAGATACGCAGTATTTT.